This T cell receptor (beta chain) is from a study of spatial heterogeneity in lung cancer. TCRdb itself ran the 5' RACE reads through MiXCR, one entry per CDR3 protein. The repertoire includes under 30,000 distinct CDR3 sequences, about 4.7% of them detected once, and more than 4.5% sits in the top ten. Looked up from germline, CDR1 is MNHEY and CDR2 is SMNVEV (reference sequence). The CDR3 sequence is 18 residues long. Trimming left V 6 bases short and J 0 bases short, with 23 bases between. This clonotype was detected many times. The antigen is not known. Study-wide findings and caveats: Among blood samples, ubiquitous expanded tumor TCRs appeared more at resection than at follow-up.

Noted time point: sample taken at primary tumor resection. The donors comprised 60 to 85 untreated early-stage non-small cell lung cancer patients. Extraction of whole RNA from tumor, nontumor lung or frozen PBMC preceded unsorted sequencing. The TCR comes from a male donor with early-stage non-small cell lung cancer. The J gene is TRBJ2-5, the V gene TRBV27; possible D gene TRBD2, 5 bases. The sample here was PBMCs, taken at surgery. The CDR3 here is CASSPKTASAVYQETQYF. CDR3 nucleotides: TGTGCCAGCAGCCCCAAGACCGCCTCAGCGGTGTACCAAGAGACCCAGTACTTC.